This TCR beta chain was recovered during a study of sequential checkpoint blockade in melanoma. Study overall: Patients were randomized 1:1 to nivolumab-then-ipilimumab or ipilimumab-then-nivolumab first-line. Both treatment sequences were followed by maintenance nivolumab.

Data came from immunoSEQ multiplex PCR; TCRdb stores just in-frame clones and leaves some out. The sample has 4,500 to 5,500 clones, roughly 77% seen once; the top ten hold about 30%. Germline CDR1 SGDLS, CDR2 YYNGEE. The CDR3 extends over 19 amino acids. J lost 1 base, V lost 0 bases, and 6 bases had no gene match. Treatment noted: randomized to nivolumab then ipilimumab (arm A) or the reverse (arm B). None of the patients previously received DNA-damaging chemotherapy. PBMC sorting kept live CD3+CD8+ cells without CD19 or CD56. V is TRBV9 and J is TRBJ2-2; 13 bases are a match to TRBD2. Sequencing used CD8+ T cells sorted from blood (inferred from file names), obtained from a patient given nivolumab and ipilimumab in sequence. The source is a human donor with melanoma. The CDR3 sequence: CASSVEWGLAGRNTGELFF. DNA of the CDR3: TGTGCCAGCAGCGTAGAGTGGGGACTAGCGGGGCGGAACACCGGGGAGCTGTTTTTT.